This T cell receptor (beta chain) comes out of a study of T cell repertoires in cytomegalovirus infection. Study-level information: CMV epitopes used comprised recently identified HLA-C-restricted ones and well-studied HLA-B-restricted ones. Public TCR beta signatures indicated both CMV infection and matching HLA type.

Each CDR3 protein is one row after TCRdb ran MiXCR on the reads. The table lists approximately 310,000 distinct CDR3 sequences, 20% to 30% of them singletons. From germline, CDR1 is MNHEY and CDR2 SVGEGT. The CDR3 loop spans 13 amino acids. The germline V and J ends were trimmed by 4 bases and 5 bases, with 8 bases remaining between them. Comments on this clonotype: Antigen: not known.

Study findings and constraints: HLA-C-restricted CMV-specific TCR beta clonotypes prevailed in the ex vivo response. Cumulative public TCR beta family frequency identified carriers of CMV plus the relevant HLA.

The chain has TRBV6-2 or TRBV6-3 and TRBJ2-2; D is possibly TRBD2 (6 bases). The receptor was derived from a human donor in good health (CMV status not recorded). Some clones in this sample may be carry-over from other donors' samples. The starting material was cultured PBMCs, obtained from culture after CMV antigen stimulation. As DNA, the CDR3 is TGTGCCAGCAGTTGGGAGGAAACCGGGGAGCTGTTTTTT. It codes for CASSWEETGELFF.